This T cell receptor beta chain was obtained from a study of cytomegalovirus exposure and HLA in healthy donors. Study outcomes and limitations: Other equally common chains were less clonally expanded than HLA-associated TCR beta chains, a later analysis showed.

The PCR contained 60 Vbeta and 13 Jbeta primers. How the authors handled the data: Later analysis identified tens of millions of unique TCR beta chains, 10 million to 12 million shared. Assay used: immunoSEQ multiplex PCR; TCRdb lists only in-frame clones, some missing. V and J calls and clone size are copied from that table; D and trimming were computed from the DNA. The data contain about 120,000 clones, over 65% of them seen just once; the ten biggest clones take up about 3.5%. A note on this clone: Its target is not known.

CDR1 and CDR2 (germline): SNHLY, FYNNEI. The CDR3 consists of 13 residues. V shed 4 bases, J shed 7 bases, and the junction held 2 bases outside the gene matches. Sequencing was done on a sample of PBMCs. The clonotype was recovered from a woman in her twenties or thirties in good health and CMV-seropositive. The V gene is TRBV2, the J gene TRBJ1-2; 11 bases line up with TRBD1. In DNA form, the CDR3 reads TGTGCCAGCAGTGGCGGACAGGGGGCTGGCTACACCTTC. This encodes CASSGGQGAGYTF.